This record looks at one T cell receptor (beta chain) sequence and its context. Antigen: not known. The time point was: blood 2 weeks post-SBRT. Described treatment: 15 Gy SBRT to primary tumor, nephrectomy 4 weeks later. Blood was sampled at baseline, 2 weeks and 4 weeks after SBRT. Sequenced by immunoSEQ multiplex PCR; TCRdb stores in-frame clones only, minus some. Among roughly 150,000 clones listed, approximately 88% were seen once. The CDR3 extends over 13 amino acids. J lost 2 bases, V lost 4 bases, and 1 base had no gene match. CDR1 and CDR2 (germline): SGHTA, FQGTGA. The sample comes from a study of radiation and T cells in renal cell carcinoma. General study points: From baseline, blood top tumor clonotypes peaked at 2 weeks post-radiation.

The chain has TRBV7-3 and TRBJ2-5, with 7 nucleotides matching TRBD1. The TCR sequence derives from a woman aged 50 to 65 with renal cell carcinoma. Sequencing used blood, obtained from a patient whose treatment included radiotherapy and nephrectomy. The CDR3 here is CASSWGQQETQYF. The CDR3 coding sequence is TGTGCCAGCAGCTGGGGACAGCAAGAGACCCAGTACTTC.